A single sample gave rise to the 27 T cell receptor beta chains below, sequenced in a study of T cells in Graves' hyperthyroidism and ophthalmopathy. Authors of the study amplified TCR beta CDR3 regions from RNA transcripts. During a first-round RT-PCR of the TCR CDR3, the HTBI primer set was used. Using its own MiXCR run on the multiplex PCR reads, TCRdb lists one record per CDR3 protein. The data hold about 400,000 distinct CDR3 sequences, with 15% to 19% observed a single time. The sequenced sample consisted of blood. The source of these receptors is a woman younger than 30 with Graves' hyperthyroidism that later progressed to Graves' ophthalmopathy.

This clonotype was counted ten times or more. The chain combines TRBV2 with TRBJ1-4, with TRBD1 identical over 7 bases. The CDR3 length is 15 residues. V lost 6 bases to trimming and J lost 2 bases; unmatched junction nucleotides: 6. CDR1 and CDR2 (germline): SNHLY, FYNNEI. CDR3 in DNA: TGTGCCAGCAGGCTGACAGGGCTCACTAATGAAAAACTGTTTTTT. Protein: CASRLTGLTNEKLFF.

Concerning this clonotype itself: Just one base apart from a much larger clone, this may be a read error. The rearrangement uses TRBV28 and TRBJ2-3; no firm D call. Germline V gene lookup returns CDR1 MDHEN and CDR2 SYDVKM. The CDR3 sequence is 12 residues long. Here the CDR3 reads CAISVVPDTQYF. The CDR3 nucleotides read TGTGCCATCAGTGTAGTACCAGATACGCAGTATTTT.

This clonotype was seen at least ten times. V usage is TRBV6-2 or TRBV6-3 and J usage is TRBJ2-7; D possibly matches TRBD1 or TRBD2 (5 bases each). Germline assignment: CDR1 MNHEY and CDR2 SVGEGT. This CDR3 has 17 amino acids. Between the trimmed V and J ends, which lost 5 bases and 0 bases, there was a span of 20 bases. The CDR3 DNA sequence: TGTGCCAGCAGTCCATCCCGGGGCAGGCAAAGCTCCTACGAGCAGTACTTC. Residues: CASSPSRGRQSSYEQYF.

The sample holds a few counts of this clonotype. The CDR3 nucleotides are TGTGCCACCAGCAGAGAGGGGGACAACAATCAGCCCCAGCATTTT. This codes for CATSREGDNNQPQHF. This chain links TRBV15 with TRBJ1-5, with TRBD1 as a possible D gene (6 bases). This CDR3 has 15 residues. CDR1 is LNHNV and CDR2 is YYDKDF in the germline V gene (reference sequence). V gave up 0 bases and J gave up 3 bases, with 9 bases separating them.

There are many counts of this clonotype. J is TRBJ2-5 and V is TRBV28; D is unclear. CDR1 is MDHEN and CDR2 is SYDVKM in the germline V gene. This CDR3 contains 14 residues. The ends were cut back, 5 bases at V and 2 bases at J, with 12 bases in the middle. The CDR3 loop reads CASSLRSRQETQYF. The CDR3 DNA sequence: TGTGCCAGCAGTCTTAGGAGTCGTCAAGAGACCCAGTACTTC.

This chain connects TRBV20-1 to TRBJ1-5; D is ambiguous. This CDR3 has 12 residues. Germline V gene sequence: CDR1 DFQATT, CDR2 SNEGSKA (reference sequence). With 6 bases removed from V and 6 bases from J, the gap between germline ends came to 12 bases. CDR3 loop: CSASPGSQPQHF. CDR3 bases: TGCAGTGCCTCCCCCGGAAGTCAGCCCCAGCATTTT.

This clonotype has at least ten counts. J is TRBJ2-7 and V is TRBV5-1; D is possibly TRBD2 (6 bases). Per germline, CDR1 SGHRS and CDR2 YFSETQ. Between the trimmed V and J ends, which lost 0 bases and 0 bases, there was a span of 10 bases. The CDR3 has 15 amino acids. CDR3 residues: CASSLAGLLSYEQYF. CDR3 sequence (DNA): TGCGCCAGCAGCTTGGCTGGACTACTCTCCTACGAGCAGTACTTC. Looking up the rest from reference TRBV5-1 and TRBJ2-7 gives the full variable domain: KAGVTQTPRYLIKTRGQQVTLSCSPISGHRSVSWYQQTPGQGLQFLFEYFSETQRNKGNFPGRFSGRQFSNSRSEMNVSTLELGDSALYLCASSLAGLLSYEQYFGPGTRLTVT.

This clonotype was found a few times. The chain uses TRBV28 and TRBJ1-1, with D possibly matching TRBD1 (6 bases). Deletions cut 2 bases from V and 6 bases from J, with 19 bases between. The germline V gene encodes CDR1 MDHEN and CDR2 SYDVKM. The CDR3 totals 16 residues. The CDR3 reads CASSLGTQGSSAEAFF. CDR3 DNA sequence: TGTGCCAGCAGTTTAGGAACACAGGGTAGTAGCGCTGAAGCTTTCTTT.

There are many counts of this clonotype. The rearrangement uses TRBV30 and TRBJ2-1, with TRBD2 matching over 9 bases. Unmatched junction bases numbered 5, after V lost 2 bases and J lost 9 bases. The CDR3 totals 13 residues. Germline V gene lookup returns CDR1 GTSNPN and CDR2 SVGIG (reference sequence). CDR3 nucleotide sequence: TGTGCCTGGAGTATTAGCGGGAGATCTGAGCAGTTCTTC. Protein product: CAWSISGRSEQFF.

This clonotype was recorded many times. The chain carries TRBV27 and TRBJ2-5; D uncertain. Germline CDR1 MNHEY, CDR2 SMNVEV (reference sequence). CDR3 length equals 14 residues. V dropped 2 bases and J dropped 4 bases, with 11 bases sitting between them. This chain's CDR3 is CASSLQESTETQYF. CDR3 sequence (DNA): TGTGCCAGCAGTTTACAAGAGTCGACAGAGACCCAGTACTTC.

This clonotype was found many times. The rearrangement links TRBV6-2 or TRBV6-3 to TRBJ2-1; 9 bases line up with TRBD2. The CDR3 has 15 residues. V shed 2 bases, J shed 6 bases, and the junction held 5 bases outside the gene matches. Germline V gives CDR1 MNHEY, CDR2 SVGEGT. CDR3 coding DNA: TGTGCCAGCAGTTACGGACTAGCGTTCACCAATGAGCAGTTCTTC. Protein sequence: CASSYGLAFTNEQFF.

The V and J genes are TRBV14 and TRBJ2-2; 15 bases are a match to TRBD2. This CDR3 spans 17 amino acids. V lost 5 bases, J lost 7 bases, and 8 bases stayed unmatched. Per germline, CDR1 SGHDN and CDR2 FVKESK. The CDR3 DNA reads TGTGCCAGCAGCTACGGACTAGCGGGAGGGCCGGTCGGGGAGCTGTTTTTT. Translating it yields CASSYGLAGGPVGELFF.

This clonotype was seen repeatedly, ten times or more. The chain uses TRBV5-1 and TRBJ1-2, with D possibly being TRBD1 (6 bases). The germline V gene encodes CDR1 SGHRS and CDR2 YFSETQ. This CDR3 is 15 amino acids long. The V end lost 4 bases, the J end lost 1 base, and 14 bases lay between the germline ends. This CDR3 is CASSSRTADNYGYTF. The CDR3 region has the DNA TGCGCCAGCAGCAGTAGGACAGCCGATAACTATGGCTACACCTTC.

The table lists this clonotype with many counts. CDR3: CASSPAGLAGGPPEQYF. The CDR3 nucleotides read TGTGCCAGCAGCCCCGCGGGACTAGCGGGAGGGCCGCCCGAGCAGTACTTC. The genes are TRBV3-1 and TRBJ2-7, with 16 bases identical to TRBD2. The CDR3 spans 17 residues. Germline V gives CDR1 LGHDT, CDR2 YNNKEL (reference sequence). The ends lost 4 bases at V and 6 bases at J; junction bases unmatched: 9.

This clonotype was counted at least ten times. The rearrangement joins TRBV12-3 or TRBV12-4 to TRBJ1-1; possible D gene TRBD1, 5 bases. V was pared by 6 bases and J by 3 bases, with 11 bases between. There are 13 residues in the CDR3. CDR3 sequence reads: CASSRTGDTEAFF. CDR3 coding DNA: TGTGCCAGCAGCCGGACGGGGGACACTGAAGCTTTCTTT.

This clonotype came up a few times. The V call is TRBV20-1, the J call TRBJ1-2; 7 nucleotides line up with TRBD1. The germline V gene has CDR1 DFQATT and CDR2 SNEGSKA (reference sequence). Germline trimming cut 1 base from V and 6 bases from J; bases unmatched to any gene: 8. This CDR3 spans 14 amino acids. CDR3 protein: CSARATGEINGYTF. CDR3 in DNA: TGCAGTGCTAGAGCAACAGGGGAAATCAATGGCTACACCTTC.

This clonotype was counted only a few times. This chain connects TRBV15 to TRBJ2-1, with 9 bases matching TRBD2. The germline CDR1 and CDR2 sequences are LNHNV and YYDKDF (reference sequence). Trimming removed 0 bases from V and 9 bases from J; junction bases left unmatched: 12. The CDR3 totals 17 residues. CDR3 coding DNA: TGTGCCACCAGCAGAGATCGGTTAGCGGGAGTCCGCGGTGAGCAGTTCTTC. Protein product: CATSRDRLAGVRGEQFF. The full variable domain, completed using reference TRBV15 and TRBJ2-1, is DAMVIQNPRYQVTQFGKPVTLSCSQTLNHNVMYWYQQKSSQAPKLLFHYYDKDFNNEADTPDNFQSRRPNTSFCFLDIRSPGLGDTAMYLCATSRDRLAGVRGEQFFGPGTRLTVL.

This clonotype came up a few times. The V gene is TRBV5-8, the J gene TRBJ2-7; 10 nucleotides line up with TRBD2. The ends lost 2 bases at V and 2 bases at J; junction bases unmatched: 4. This CDR3 has 15 residues. CDR1 is SGHTS and CDR2 is YDEGEE in the germline V gene. CDR3 residues: CASSFLAGDAYEQYF. The DNA for the CDR3 is TGTGCCAGCAGCTTTCTAGCGGGAGACGCCTACGAGCAGTACTTC.

There are many counts of this clonotype. This chain connects TRBV18 to TRBJ2-1; the match to TRBD2 covers 11 bases. Looked up from germline, CDR1 is KGHSH and CDR2 is LQKENI. Trimming removed 0 bases from V and 4 bases from J; junction bases left unmatched: 2. This CDR3 is 16 amino acids long. This chain's CDR3 is CASSPPLAGEYNEQFF. The CDR3 DNA reads TGTGCCAGCTCACCACCACTAGCGGGAGAATACAATGAGCAGTTCTTC.

V and J are TRBV20-1 and TRBJ2-3; no definite D call. This CDR3 region has 14 residues. V was cut by 6 bases and J by 4 bases, with 17 bases left in between. CDR1 is DFQATT, CDR2 SNEGSKA, per germline (reference sequence). This CDR3 is CSAPGPSRADTQYF. The CDR3, as DNA: TGCAGTGCCCCGGGTCCGAGTCGGGCAGATACGCAGTATTTT.

This clonotype occurred many times. The chain employs TRBV19 and TRBJ2-1; 10 bases map to TRBD1. From germline, CDR1 is LNHDA and CDR2 SQIVND (reference sequence). Trimming at V came to 5 bases and at J to 8 bases, leaving 3 bases not matched to a gene. This CDR3 is 13 amino acids long. The CDR3 region is CASSWDRGYEQFF. The CDR3 DNA follows: TGTGCCAGTAGTTGGGACAGGGGCTATGAGCAGTTCTTC.

The chain links TRBV27 to TRBJ2-7, with TRBD1 matching over 7 bases. CDR1 is MNHEY and CDR2 is SMNVEV in the germline V gene (reference sequence). The CDR3 has 14 amino acids. The junction had 3 bases not matched to a gene; V was cut back by 4 bases and J by 0 bases. CDR3 protein: CASSSGDSSYEQYF. The CDR3 bases are TGTGCCAGCAGTTCCGGGGACAGCTCCTACGAGCAGTACTTC.

The table lists this clonotype with a few counts. The chain combines TRBV4-3 with TRBJ2-7; 12 bases agree with TRBD2. Germline V gene data show CDR1 as LGHNA and CDR2 as YSLEER. CDR3 length equals 15 residues. J gave up 5 bases and V 1 base, and 3 bases lay outside the gene matches. The CDR3 bases are TGCGCCAGCAGCCAAGGGACTAGCGGGGTACACGAGCAGTACTTC. This gives the protein CASSQGTSGVHEQYF.

This clonotype was recorded many times. DNA for the CDR3: TGTGCCAGCAGCTTAGAGGGACTAGCGGGAGGTTACAATGAGCAGTTCTTC. It codes for CASSLEGLAGGYNEQFF. The gene calls are TRBV7-6 and TRBJ2-1, with TRBD2 matching over 15 bases. CDR1 and CDR2 from the germline V gene are SGHVS and FNYEAQ. The CDR3 runs 17 residues. V trimming: 1 base; J trimming: 4 bases; junction bases outside the gene matches: 2.

This clonotype was seen at least ten times. The chain has TRBV20-1 and TRBJ2-1, with a possible D match to TRBD2 (6 bases). V dropped 6 bases and J dropped 4 bases, with 19 bases sitting between them. This CDR3 comprises 15 residues. Germline assignment: CDR1 DFQATT and CDR2 SNEGSKA (reference sequence). CDR3 region: CSAKQVSGNYNEQFF. The CDR3 DNA sequence: TGCAGTGCCAAGCAGGTTAGCGGTAATTACAATGAGCAGTTCTTC.

This clonotype was detected many times. This rearrangement joins TRBV28 to TRBJ2-7, with TRBD2 matching 7 bases. CDR1 is MDHEN, CDR2 SYDVKM, per germline. This CDR3 has 17 residues. The ends lost 2 bases at V and 5 bases at J; junction bases unmatched: 15. In DNA, the CDR3 is TGTGCCAGCAGTTTAGGGAGCCGGGACTACTTTGGTGACGAGCAGTACTTC. Protein sequence: CASSLGSRDYFGDEQYF.

In its sample, this clonotype was seen many times. V gene TRBV7-6 combines with J gene TRBJ2-1, with 10 bases identical to TRBD1. CDR1 is SGHVS, CDR2 FNYEAQ, per germline. V was clipped by 5 bases and J by 6 bases; unmatched bases: 7. The CDR3 is made up of 15 amino acids. DNA for the CDR3: TGTGCCAGCAGCACCGCCGGGACAGGGGCCAATGAGCAGTTCTTC. It encodes CASSTAGTGANEQFF. Filled out from reference TRBV7-6 and TRBJ2-1, the complete variable domain reads GAGVSQSPRYKVTKRGQDVALRCDPISGHVSLYWYRQALGQGPEFLTYFNYEAQQDKSGLPNDRFSAERPEGSISTLTIQRTEQRDSAMYRCASSTAGTGANEQFFGPGTRLTVL.